The entry below describes one TCR beta chain. Its binding antigen is unknown. No much larger clone is present one base from it, and per-base qualities are unavailable. Here V drops 4 bases and J drops 6 bases, and the junction holds 0 bases not matched to any gene. The germline V gene (reference sequence) sets CDR1 to LNHDA and CDR2 to SQIVND. Including the terminal cysteine and phenylalanine, the CDR3 comprises 12 residues. Only the CDR3 part of the read is kept: 36 bases, read in frame from the first base. TCRbeta CDR3 sequencing was performed on sorted unstimulated T cells and on proliferating T cells recovered from mixed lymphocyte reactions. Fresh whole blood from approximately 11 HLA-typed healthy donors served as the source for isolating PBMCs. These data are taken from a study of siplizumab effects on memory and regulatory T cells (dated 2019 in TCRdb). With respect to the entire study: The study looked at the effect of siplizumab, an anti-CD2 antibody, on alloreactive T-cell subsets in allogeneic mixed lymphocyte reactions made from human PBMCs. Study-wide conclusions, independent of this receptor: Greater diversity appeared to be present in unstimulated naive T cells than in memory T cells, and a substantial contribution to the alloresponse seemed to be made by naive cells. No functional confirmation was obtained for the suppressive function of proliferating Tregs from siplizumab cultures. Because sequences at frequencies below about 10^-5 were poorly captured, only a minor fraction of alloreactive clones could be mapped back to unstimulated subsets. For roughly 80-95% of proliferating CD4+ or CD8+ clones, no naive or memory phenotype could be assigned. Among mappable alloreactive CD4+ clones, the Treg-derived fraction averaged nearly 70% with siplizumab versus about 25% in control reactions. Siplizumab significantly lowered the cumulative frequency of alloreactive sequences that could be traced to unstimulated CD4+ memory T cells.

Library construction relied on the immunoSEQ multiplex PCR assay. Roughly 10^5 TCR templates per sample were assayed on the deep sequencing platform. Genomic DNA extracted from sorted T cells was used for TCRbeta CDR3 sequencing. On the study's bioinformatics: The R programming language was used for the clonal analysis of the TCRbeta CDR3 data. Alloreactive CD4+ and CD8+ clones were defined by comparing unstimulated samples with post-reaction CFSE-low samples. By matching sequences to the repertoires of sorted unstimulated Treg and non-Treg cells, each alloreactive CD4+ clone was assigned a regulatory or non-regulatory origin. TCRdb carries this immuneACCESS record with in-frame sequences only. Its versions omit some clonotypes, under half of them owing to an unresolved V gene in the studies checked, with the rest unexplained. Clone size and V and J calls were adopted from that table, with D and trimming inferred from the DNA. In all, the sample holds approximately 70,000 clones, and roughly 89% of those were seen once. The leading ten clones occupy approximately 29% of the sample.

The sequenced sample was CD8+ T cells sorted from blood. This TCR was recovered from a human donor in good health. The chain is encoded by TRBV19 joined to TRBJ2-1, with 7 bases aligning to TRBD2. The DNA is TGTGCCAGTAGTAGCGGGGGCAATGAGCAGTTCTTC. It translates as CASSSGGNEQFF. The CDR3, completed at both ends by the reference TRBV19 and TRBJ2-1 genes, gives the full variable domain DGGITQSPKYLFRKEGQNVTLSCEQNLNHDAMYWYRQDPGQGLRLIYYSQIVNDFQKGDIAEGYSVSREKKESFPLTVTSAQKNPTAFYLCASSSGGNEQFFGPGTRLTVL.